A selection of T cell receptor beta chains follows, all from one sample in a study of cytomegalovirus exposure and HLA in healthy donors. Libraries were prepared by immunoSEQ multiplex PCR; TCRdb keeps only in-frame clonotypes and omits some of them. The sample includes under 200,000 clones, around four fifths of them seen just once. Sequencing was carried out using PBMCs. These receptors were taken from a girl aged 2 to 9 in good health and CMV-seropositive. Each CDR3 is given without its conserved first and last residue. Each record gives: D gene, V gene, J gene, CDR3 length, CDR3 protein. The D gene is left open where the match is weak.

NA	TRBV6-5	TRBJ2-5	9	ASRGLETQY
TRBD1	TRBV25-1	TRBJ2-4	16	ASSEKSYRGRLENIQY
TRBD2	TRBV10-3	TRBJ2-1	12	AISGLADNNEQF
NA	TRBV27	TRBJ2-7	14	ASSLLGRLPLYEQY
TRBD1	TRBV30	TRBJ2-5	13	AWRDRDRVPETQY
NA	TRBV19	TRBJ2-1	12	ASSFLNFGVEQF
NA	TRBV28	TRBJ1-1	11	ASSPIGNTEAF
NA	TRBV27	TRBJ2-3	13	ASSLKASYTDTQY
TRBD1	TRBV5-4	TRBJ2-5	11	ASSLDRDETQY
NA	TRBV7-9	TRBJ1-4	12	ASSSRQTNEKLF
TRBD2	TRBV27	TRBJ2-2	12	ASRPGLADGELF
NA	TRBV27	TRBJ2-7	11	ASSLGEGYEQY
TRBD1	TRBV6-1	TRBJ1-2	13	ASSVRDRSNYGYT
TRBD2	TRBV4-1	TRBJ2-1	13	ASSIGLAGGYEQF
NA	TRBV11-2	TRBJ1-2	13	ASSLGAGRNYGYT
TRBD1	TRBV6-5	TRBJ1-3	13	ASSYFRGSGNTIY
TRBD2	TRBV5-1	TRBJ2-7	12	ASSWTSRNDEQY
NA	TRBV4-1	TRBJ1-5	12	ASSRTQIYQPQH
NA	TRBV7-9	TRBJ1-5	13	ASSLGGGGGQPQH
TRBD2	TRBV5-4	TRBJ2-7	13	ASSRLAGDPYEQY
TRBD2	TRBV30	TRBJ2-2	14	AWSVLRGDYTGELF
NA	TRBV5-1	TRBJ2-5	13	ASSLGRQRQETQY
NA	TRBV2	TRBJ2-7	9	ASDRGYEQY
NA	TRBV5-4	TRBJ1-3	15	ASSPGGGGRRGNTIY
TRBD1	TRBV30	NA	13	AWSVEAGGSYEQY
NA	TRBV6-1	TRBJ1-2	13	ASSEEEGGPGGYT